This paragraph reports one TCR beta chain. The method was immunoSEQ multiplex PCR; TCRdb's version includes in-frame clones alone and lacks a portion of them. The table records about 77,000 clones, more than 85% of them present only once. The sample comes from a study of T cell responses to AZD1222 COVID-19 vaccine. The CDR3 contains 13 residues. With 10 bases clipped from V and 1 base from J, the junction kept 1 base outside the gene matches. CDR1 is LNHDA, CDR2 SQIVND, per germline (reference sequence). Pooled together were second doses at about 4 or about 12 weeks. This specimen was peripheral blood, taken 28 days after the second AZD1222 dose. The V call is TRBV19, the J call TRBJ2-2, with TRBD2 matching 9 bases. The TCR sequence derives from an adult who received the AZD1222 COVID-19 vaccine. CDR3 nucleotide sequence: TGTGCCATTAGCGGGAGGAACACCGGGGAGCTGTTTTTT. Its translation: CAISGRNTGELFF.